A single sample gave rise to the 4 T cell receptor beta chains below, sequenced in a study of cytomegalovirus exposure and HLA in healthy donors (dated by TCRdb to the late 2010s). Receptors were amplified or captured by the immunoSEQ multiplex PCR assay. As stored in TCRdb, this immuneACCESS dataset retains in-frame rearrangements with V and J assigned. A fraction of the clones does not appear; measured against another copy, unresolved V genes explain less than half of the discrepancy, and the remainder lacks a known reason. The sample table lists approximately 200,000 clones, roughly 80% of them with a count of one. The top ten constitute more than 6.5% of the sample. Sequenced input: PBMCs. These receptors were taken from a man aged 18 to 35 in good health and CMV-seropositive.

The V call is TRBV7-9, the J call TRBJ2-3; a weak D match, TRBD1 (5 bases). Trimming pared 4 bases from V and 0 bases from J, leaving 11 bases between. Germline V gene data show CDR1 as SEHNR and CDR2 as FQNEAQ (reference sequence). This CDR3 comprises 15 residues. DNA for the CDR3: TGTGCCAGCAGCTCGGTGACAGCTAGCACAGATACGCAGTATTTT. Its translation: CASSSVTASTDTQYF.

V and J are TRBV9 and TRBJ2-7, with D maybe TRBD2 (6 bases). Germline CDR1 and CDR2: SGDLS and YYNGEE. V was trimmed by 2 bases and J by 0 bases, leaving 12 bases between them. The CDR3 extends over 15 amino acids. CDR3 nucleotides: TGTGCCAGCAGCGTCTCGGGGGTATACTCCTACGAGCAGTACTTC. Translation: CASSVSGVYSYEQYF.

V is TRBV9 and J is TRBJ2-7; the D gene is possibly TRBD2 (6 bases). Germline V CDR1 and CDR2: SGDLS, YYNGEE. V was clipped by 0 bases and J by 3 bases, with 10 bases between them. The CDR3 sequence is 14 residues long. In nucleotides, the CDR3 is TGTGCCAGCAGCGTAGGATACGGGAGCTACGAGCAGTACTTC. Amino acid sequence: CASSVGYGSYEQYF.

The chain joins TRBV6-5 to TRBJ2-7, with 9 bases matching TRBD1. CDR1 is MNHEY, CDR2 SVGAGI, per germline. The CDR3 has 15 residues. V shed 2 bases and J 4 bases; nucleotides not matched to a gene: 6. The CDR3 sequence is CASSYRDREGYEQYF. CDR3 coding DNA: TGTGCCAGCAGTTACCGGGACAGGGAAGGATACGAGCAGTACTTC.